A single sample is the source of the 3 T cell receptor beta chains below, sequenced in a study of T cell responses to AZD1222 COVID-19 vaccine. Measured with immunoSEQ multiplex PCR; TCRdb has only the in-frame clones, and not every one. The profile shows about 120,000 clones, approximately 83% of them singletons. Sequencing was performed on peripheral blood, taken on day 0 of MenACWY control vaccination. The receptors were gathered from an adult in good health.

In its sample, this clone was seen once. The rearrangement joins TRBV19 to TRBJ2-1, with TRBD2 identical over 10 bases. The CDR3 is 15 amino acids. Looked up from germline, CDR1 is LNHDA and CDR2 is SQIVND (reference sequence). V trimming: 10 bases; J trimming: 5 bases; junction bases outside the gene matches: 11. The CDR3 nucleotides read TGTGCCACCCTGCCCACTAGCGGGGCCAACAATGAGCAGTTCTTC. This sequence encodes CATLPTSGANNEQFF.

DNA of the CDR3: TGCGCCAGCAGCTTGGGACTAGGTGGCCAAGAGACCCAGTACTTC. It yields the protein CASSLGLGGQETQYF. The V call is TRBV5-1, the J call TRBJ2-5; a possible D gene is TRBD2 (6 bases). The CDR3 runs 15 residues. Trimming removed 0 bases at V and 1 base at J, with 10 bases between. Germline CDR1 is SGHRS and CDR2 is YFSETQ.

The chain combines TRBV24-1 with TRBJ2-1, with a possible D match to TRBD2 (5 bases). CDR3 length equals 14 residues. CDR1 and CDR2 (germline): KGHDR, SFDVKD. Between the trimmed V and J ends, which lost 3 bases and 15 bases, there was a span of 20 bases. The CDR3 spells CATSDGTRNQLPFF. CDR3 nucleotides: TGTGCCACCAGTGATGGCACTAGAAATCAGTTGCCGTTCTTC.